The 14 T cell receptor beta chains below were found in one sample sequenced in a study of CD8+CD57+ T cells in acquired aplastic anemia. Profiling that covered TCR beta VDJ and CDR3 relied on genomic DNA as its template. TCRdb fed the reads into MiXCR, producing one record per CDR3 protein. The sample lists about 180,000 distinct CDR3 sequences, 40% to 55% occurring once. Patients selected for sequencing had displayed CD8+CD57+ cell expansion by flow cytometry. The sequenced sample consisted of sorted CD4+, CD8+, or CD8+CD57+ T cells (not recorded which) from PBMCs. All receptors derive from a human donor with aplastic anemia.

The chain carries TRBV5-1 and TRBJ2-2; tentatively, D is TRBD1 or TRBD2 (5 bases each). Germline lookup yields CDR1 SGHRS and CDR2 YFSETQ. Trimming removed 4 bases at V and 2 bases at J, with 18 bases between. CDR3 length equals 17 residues. CDR3 in DNA: TGCGCCAGCAGCGTAATAGGGACCGAAATAAACACCGGGGAGCTGTTTTTT. Amino acids: CASSVIGTEINTGELFF.

This clonotype was found a few times. A read error may account for a junction end that differs from germline. The rearrangement uses TRBV10-3 and TRBJ2-7; D assignment may be TRBD1 or TRBD2 (5 bases each). Germline values: CDR1 ENHRY, CDR2 SYGVKD. The CDR3 spans 14 residues. The CDR3 protein is CASSPGTPWGEQYF. The CDR3 DNA reads TGTGCCAGCAGTCCCGGGACGCCGTGGGGGGAGCAGTACTTC.

This rearrangement joins TRBV5-1 to TRBJ2-7; 10 bases agree with TRBD2. From germline, CDR1 is SGHRS and CDR2 YFSETQ. The CDR3 spans 15 residues. J gave up 3 bases and V 0 bases, and 3 bases lay outside the gene matches. The CDR3 loop reads CASSLDSGGLYEQYF. In DNA, the CDR3 is TGCGCCAGCAGCTTGGATAGCGGGGGGCTCTACGAGCAGTACTTC.

The chain uses TRBV5-1 and TRBJ2-2; TRBD2 aligns across 12 bases. CDR1 is SGHRS and CDR2 is YFSETQ in the germline V gene. The CDR3 is 16 residues long. V lost 4 bases and J lost 8; bases outside the gene matches: 9. This CDR3 is CASSNTSGGRTGELFF. CDR3 sequence (DNA): TGCGCCAGCAGCAATACTAGCGGGGGGAGGACTGGGGAGCTGTTTTTT. Together with reference TRBV5-1 and TRBJ2-2, the CDR3 gives the full variable domain: KAGVTQTPRYLIKTRGQQVTLSCSPISGHRSVSWYQQTPGQGLQFLFEYFSETQRNKGNFPGRFSGRQFSNSRSEMNVSTLELGDSALYLCASSNTSGGRTGELFFGEGSRLTVL.

The V gene is TRBV4-1, the J gene TRBJ2-7; D perhaps matches TRBD1 (5 bases). The germline V gene has CDR1 MGHRA and CDR2 YSYEKL. The length of the CDR3 is 15 residues. With 3 bases removed from V and 3 bases from J, the gap between germline ends came to 15 bases. The CDR3 protein is CASSQLGDSFYEQYF. The CDR3 DNA is TGCGCCAGCAGCCAGCTAGGGGATTCCTTCTACGAGCAGTACTTC.

V and J are TRBV7-2 and TRBJ2-1; 8 positions agree with TRBD2. V dropped 2 bases and J dropped 6; count of bases not matched to a gene: 3. This CDR3 has 14 residues. Per germline, CDR1 SGHTA and CDR2 FQGNSA. For the CDR3, the DNA is TGTGCCAGCAGCTTATCGGGGGGGGCCAATGAGCAGTTCTTC. It is translated as CASSLSGGANEQFF. Looking up the rest from reference TRBV7-2 and TRBJ2-1 gives the full variable domain: GAGVSQSPSNKVTEKGKDVELRCDPISGHTALYWYRQSLGQGLEFLIYFQGNSAPDKSGLPSDRFSAERTGGSVSTLTIQRTQQEDSAVYLCASSLSGGANEQFFGPGTRLTVL.

This clonotype was detected many times. The V and J genes are TRBV2 and TRBJ1-1, with D possibly matching TRBD1 (5 bases). Looked up from germline, CDR1 is SNHLY and CDR2 is FYNNEI. The CDR3 length is 14 residues. V lost 6 bases and J lost 2, with 13 bases in between. CDR3 sequence (DNA): TGTGCCAGCAGCCTCAGTGGGGGAAACACTGAAGCTTTCTTT. This sequence encodes CASSLSGGNTEAFF.

The chain uses TRBV7-2 and TRBJ2-5, with 9 bases lining up with TRBD2. V dropped 4 bases and J dropped 5; count of bases not matched to a gene: 8. Germline lookup yields CDR1 SGHTA and CDR2 FQGNSA. The CDR3 runs 15 residues. CDR3 amino acids: CASSSYSGGPETQYF. The CDR3 region has the DNA TGTGCCAGCAGCTCATATAGCGGGGGCCCGGAGACCCAGTACTTC. Variable domain in full (rest from reference TRBV7-2 and TRBJ2-5): GAGVSQSPSNKVTEKGKDVELRCDPISGHTALYWYRQSLGQGLEFLIYFQGNSAPDKSGLPSDRFSAERTGGSVSTLTIQRTQQEDSAVYLCASSSYSGGPETQYFGPGTRLLVL.

This chain joins TRBV5-6 and TRBJ2-7; D is undetermined. Germline V CDR1 and CDR2: SGHDT, YYEEEE. The CDR3 has 13 amino acids. The V end lost 0 bases, the J end lost 3 bases, and 7 bases lay between the germline ends. CDR3 residues: CASSLGGDYEQYV. DNA for the CDR3: TGTGCCAGCAGCTTGGGAGGAGACTACGAGCAGTACGTC.

This clonotype was recorded many times. The CDR3 spells CASSYTRRDSGGYTF. CDR3 DNA: TGTGCCAGCAGTTACACCCGCAGGGACTCCGGTGGCTACACCTTC. The chain employs TRBV6-5 and TRBJ1-2; weak D call: TRBD1 (5 bases). Germline V lookup: CDR1 MNHEY, CDR2 SVGAGI. The CDR3 sequence is 15 residues long. V lost 2 bases to trimming and J lost 7 bases, with 17 bases between them.

This clonotype was recorded a few times. One base away lies a much larger clone, so this may be a sequencing read error. The chain combines TRBV12-3 or TRBV12-4 with TRBJ1-6; D not certain. The CDR3 length is 12 residues. CDR3 in amino acids: CAGSLQNSPLHF. Here the CDR3 DNA reads TGTGCCGGCAGTTTACAGAATTCACCCCTCCACTTT.

CDR3 nucleotides: TGTGCCAGCAGCGGACAGGGCCAAGAGACCCAGTACTTC. Translating gives CASSGQGQETQYF. V usage is TRBV2 and J usage is TRBJ2-5; 8 positions agree with TRBD1. V was clipped by 6 bases and J by 1 base; unmatched bases: 1. The CDR3 covers 13 residues. Germline assignment: CDR1 SNHLY and CDR2 FYNNEI.

This clonotype was counted once. The chain links TRBV20-1 to TRBJ2-5, with TRBD2 matching over 7 bases. The junction had 14 bases not matched to a gene; V was cut back by 3 bases and J by 7 bases. The CDR3 covers 15 residues. Germline CDR1 reads DFQATT; CDR2 reads SNEGSKA (reference sequence). The CDR3 here is CSASTAGPRRVTQYF. In nucleotides, the CDR3 is TGCAGTGCTAGTACAGCGGGGCCCCGCCGGGTGACCCAGTACTTC.

This clonotype was detected ten times or more. The chain uses TRBV24-1 and TRBJ2-1; 9 nucleotides agree with TRBD1. The CDR3 contains 16 residues. The germline gives CDR1 KGHDR, CDR2 SFDVKD. Trimming at V came to 4 bases and at J to 2 bases, leaving 5 bases not matched to a gene. CDR3 loop: CATSDSGQGTYNEQFF. CDR3 in DNA: TGTGCCACCAGTGACTCGGGACAGGGTACCTACAATGAGCAGTTCTTC.